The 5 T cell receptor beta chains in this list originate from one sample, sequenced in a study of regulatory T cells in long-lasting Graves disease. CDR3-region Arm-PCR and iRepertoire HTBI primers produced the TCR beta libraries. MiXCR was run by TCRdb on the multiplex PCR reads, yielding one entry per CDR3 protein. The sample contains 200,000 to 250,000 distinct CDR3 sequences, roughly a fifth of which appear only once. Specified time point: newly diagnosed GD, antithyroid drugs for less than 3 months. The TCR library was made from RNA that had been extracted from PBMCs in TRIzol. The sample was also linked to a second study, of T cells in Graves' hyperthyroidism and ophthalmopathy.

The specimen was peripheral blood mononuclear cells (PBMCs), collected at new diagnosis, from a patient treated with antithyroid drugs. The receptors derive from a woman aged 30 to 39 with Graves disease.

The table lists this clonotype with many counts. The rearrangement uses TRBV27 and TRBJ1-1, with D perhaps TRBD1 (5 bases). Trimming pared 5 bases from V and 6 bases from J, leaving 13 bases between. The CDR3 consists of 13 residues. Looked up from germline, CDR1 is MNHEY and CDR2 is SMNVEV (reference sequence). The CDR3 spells CASSPLGGSEAFF. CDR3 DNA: TGTGCCAGCAGTCCTCTTGGGGGTTCTGAAGCTTTCTTT.

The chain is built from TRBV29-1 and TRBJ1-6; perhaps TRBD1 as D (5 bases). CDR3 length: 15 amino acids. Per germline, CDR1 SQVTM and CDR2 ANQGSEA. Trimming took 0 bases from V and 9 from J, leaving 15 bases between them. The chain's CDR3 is CSVEDRGGPGSPLHF. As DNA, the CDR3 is TGCAGCGTTGAAGATCGTGGGGGACCGGGTTCACCCCTCCACTTT.

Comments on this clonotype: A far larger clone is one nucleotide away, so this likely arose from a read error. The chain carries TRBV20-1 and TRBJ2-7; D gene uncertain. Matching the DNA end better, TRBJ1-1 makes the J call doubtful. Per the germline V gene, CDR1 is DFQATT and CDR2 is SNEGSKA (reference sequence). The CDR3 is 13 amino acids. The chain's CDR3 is CSAGRGGNTDAFF. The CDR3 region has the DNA TGCAGTGCGGGTCGGGGAGGGAACACTGACGCTTTCTTT.

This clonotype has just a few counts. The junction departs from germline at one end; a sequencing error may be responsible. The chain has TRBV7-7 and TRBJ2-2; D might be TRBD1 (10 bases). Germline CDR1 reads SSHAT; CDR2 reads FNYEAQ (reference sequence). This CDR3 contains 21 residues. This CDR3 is CASSYDRGRKGSGGQPGELFF. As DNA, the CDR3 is TGTGCTAGCAGCTACGACAGGGGGCGCAAAGGGAGCGGGGGGCAACCCGGGGAGCTGTTTTTT.

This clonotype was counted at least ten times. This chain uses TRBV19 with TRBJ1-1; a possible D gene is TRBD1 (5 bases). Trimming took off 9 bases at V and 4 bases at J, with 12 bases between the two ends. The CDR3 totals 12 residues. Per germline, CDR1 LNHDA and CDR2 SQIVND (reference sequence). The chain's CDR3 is CASRGGVTEAFF. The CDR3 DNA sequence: TGTGCCAGCCGGGGAGGGGTCACTGAAGCTTTCTTT.